This T cell receptor beta chain came from a study of cytomegalovirus exposure and HLA in healthy donors. Study-level points and caveats: Investigators reported about 160 TCR beta chains as tied to cytomegalovirus. One variant, a missense change in DCLRE1C, was linked in a later analysis to TCR beta V- and J-gene trimming.

13 Jbeta primers and 60 Vbeta primers were used for the PCR. The assay was immunoSEQ multiplex PCR, and TCRdb's table has in-frame clones only and misses some. The sample comprises 150,000 to 180,000 clones, approximately 80% of which are singletons, and 5.6% rests with the top ten. CDR1 is LNHNV, CDR2 YYDKDF, per germline (reference sequence). V shed 0 bases and J 8 bases; nucleotides not matched to a gene: 16. The CDR3 is made up of 20 amino acids. As to this clone: Its cognate antigen is unknown.

Sequences were obtained from PBMCs. This chain links TRBV15 with TRBJ2-1, with 13 positions matching TRBD2. The receptor was isolated from a woman in her forties in good health and CMV-seropositive. In DNA form, the CDR3 reads TGTGCCACCAGCAGAGAGCGACCGGGACTAGCGGGATCGAGCGGCGATGAGCAGTTCTTC. This translates into CATSRERPGLAGSSGDEQFF.